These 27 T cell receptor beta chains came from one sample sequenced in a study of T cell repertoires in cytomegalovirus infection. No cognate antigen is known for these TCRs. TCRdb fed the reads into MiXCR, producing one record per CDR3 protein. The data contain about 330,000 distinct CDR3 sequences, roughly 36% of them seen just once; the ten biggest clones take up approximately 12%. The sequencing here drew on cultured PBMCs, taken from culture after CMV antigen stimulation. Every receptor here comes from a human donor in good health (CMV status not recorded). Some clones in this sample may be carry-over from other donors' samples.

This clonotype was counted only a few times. CDR3 region: CASSLDHGAGMEQYV. CDR3 coding DNA: TGTGCCAGCAGCTTAGATCACGGGGCGGGGATGGAGCAGTACGTC. The chain couples TRBV11-2 to TRBJ2-7; D is possibly TRBD2 (6 bases). Trimming cost V 0 bases and J 7 bases, with 16 bases left between them. This CDR3 has 15 amino acids. Germline CDR1 SGHAT, CDR2 FQNNGV.

The CDR3 bases are TGTGCCAGCACCCTATCGGCAGATTCACCCCTCCACTTT. It codes for CASTLSADSPLHF. V gene TRBV12-3 or TRBV12-4 combines with J gene TRBJ1-6; D remains unclear. V was cut by 7 bases and J by 8 bases, with 12 bases left in between. This CDR3 contains 13 residues.

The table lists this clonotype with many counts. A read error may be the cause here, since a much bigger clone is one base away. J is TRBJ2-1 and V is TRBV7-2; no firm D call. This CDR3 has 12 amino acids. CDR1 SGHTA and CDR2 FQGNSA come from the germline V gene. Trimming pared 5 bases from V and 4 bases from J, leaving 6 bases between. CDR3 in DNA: TGTGCCAGCAGCCTTCAATACAATGAGCAGTTCTTC. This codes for CASSLQYNEQFF.

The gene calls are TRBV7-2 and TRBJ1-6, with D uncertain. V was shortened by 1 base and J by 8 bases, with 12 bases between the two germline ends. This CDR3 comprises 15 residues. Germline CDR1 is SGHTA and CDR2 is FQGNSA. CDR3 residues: CASSLDGRWYSPLHF. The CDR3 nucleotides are TGTGCCAGCAGCTTAGATGGCAGGTGGTATTCACCCCTCCACTTT.

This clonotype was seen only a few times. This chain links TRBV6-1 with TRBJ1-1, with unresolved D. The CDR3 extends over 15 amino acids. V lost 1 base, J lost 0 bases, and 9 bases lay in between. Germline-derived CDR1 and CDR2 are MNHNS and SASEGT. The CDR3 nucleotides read TGTGCCAGCAGTGAAGGAGTGGGTCTGAACACTGAAGCTTTCTTT. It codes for CASSEGVGLNTEAFF.

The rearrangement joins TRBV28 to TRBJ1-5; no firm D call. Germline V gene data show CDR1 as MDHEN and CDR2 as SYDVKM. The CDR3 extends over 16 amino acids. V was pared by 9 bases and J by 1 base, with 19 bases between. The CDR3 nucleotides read TGTGCCAGTTACACGGCAGGTCGATCCAGCAATCAGCCCCAGCATTTT. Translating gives CASYTAGRSSNQPQHF.

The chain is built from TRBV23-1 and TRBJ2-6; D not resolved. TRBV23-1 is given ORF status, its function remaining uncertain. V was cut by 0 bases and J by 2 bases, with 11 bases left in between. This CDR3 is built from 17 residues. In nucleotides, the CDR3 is TGCGCCAGCAGTCAATCAAAGGCCGTGGCTGGGGCCAACGTCCTGACTTTC. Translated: CASSQSKAVAGANVLTF.

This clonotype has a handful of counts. In DNA form, the CDR3 reads TGTGCCAGCAGCTTAATGGGGCCCTACGAGCAGTACTTC. Its translation: CASSLMGPYEQYF. The V call is TRBV7-9, the J call TRBJ2-7; D perhaps matches TRBD1 (5 bases). Germline lookup yields CDR1 SEHNR and CDR2 FQNEAQ (reference sequence). Between the trimmed V and J ends, which lost 2 bases and 2 bases, there was a span of 7 bases. The length of the CDR3 is 13 residues.

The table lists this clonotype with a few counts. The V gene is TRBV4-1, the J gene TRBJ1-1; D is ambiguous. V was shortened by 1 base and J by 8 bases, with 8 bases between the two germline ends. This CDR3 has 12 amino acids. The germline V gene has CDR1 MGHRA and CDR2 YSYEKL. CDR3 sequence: CASSQGLGEAFF. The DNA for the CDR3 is TGCGCCAGCAGCCAAGGTTTGGGGGAAGCTTTCTTT.

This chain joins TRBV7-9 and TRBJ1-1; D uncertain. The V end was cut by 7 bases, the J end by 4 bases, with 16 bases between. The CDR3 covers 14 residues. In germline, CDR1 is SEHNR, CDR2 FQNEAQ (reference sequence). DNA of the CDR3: TGTGCCAGCACGGGTTTAGGGTTCGCCACTGAAGCTTTCTTT. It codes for CASTGLGFATEAFF.

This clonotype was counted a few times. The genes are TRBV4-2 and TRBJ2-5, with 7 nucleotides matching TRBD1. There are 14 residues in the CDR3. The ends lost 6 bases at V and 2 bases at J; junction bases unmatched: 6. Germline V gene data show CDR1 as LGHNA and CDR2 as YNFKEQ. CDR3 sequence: CASSQGERQETQYF. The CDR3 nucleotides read TGTGCCAGCAGTCAGGGGGAGCGGCAAGAGACCCAGTACTTC.

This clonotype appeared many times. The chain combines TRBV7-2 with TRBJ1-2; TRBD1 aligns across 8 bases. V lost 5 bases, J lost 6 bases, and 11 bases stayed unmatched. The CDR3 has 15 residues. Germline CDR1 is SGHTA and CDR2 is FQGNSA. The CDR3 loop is CASSPLDRAANGYTF. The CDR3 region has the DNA TGTGCCAGCAGCCCCCTGGACAGGGCGGCGAATGGCTACACCTTC.

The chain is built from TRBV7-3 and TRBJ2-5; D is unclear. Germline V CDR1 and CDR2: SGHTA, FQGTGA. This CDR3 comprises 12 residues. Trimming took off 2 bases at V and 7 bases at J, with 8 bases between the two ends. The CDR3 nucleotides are TGTGCCAGCAGCTTAGGGTCAGGGACCCAGTACTTC. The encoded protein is CASSLGSGTQYF.

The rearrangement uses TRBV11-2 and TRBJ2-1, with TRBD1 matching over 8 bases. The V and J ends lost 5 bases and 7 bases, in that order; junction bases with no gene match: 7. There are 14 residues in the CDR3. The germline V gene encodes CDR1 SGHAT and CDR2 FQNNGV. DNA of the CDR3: TGTGCCAGCAGCCAAAACACAGGGGGTAATGAGCAGTTCTTC. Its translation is CASSQNTGGNEQFF. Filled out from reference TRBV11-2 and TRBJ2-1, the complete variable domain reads EAGVAQSPRYKIIEKRQSVAFWCNPISGHATLYWYQQILGQGPKLLIQFQNNGVVDDSQLPKDRFSAERLKGVDSTLKIQPAKLEDSAVYLCASSQNTGGNEQFFGPGTRLTVL.

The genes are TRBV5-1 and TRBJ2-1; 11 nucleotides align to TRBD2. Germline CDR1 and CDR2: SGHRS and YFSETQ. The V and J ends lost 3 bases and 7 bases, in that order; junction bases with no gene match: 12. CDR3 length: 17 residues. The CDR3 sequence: CASSWGTSGRRGNEQFF. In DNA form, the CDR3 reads TGCGCCAGCAGCTGGGGGACTAGCGGCCGGAGGGGAAATGAGCAGTTCTTC.

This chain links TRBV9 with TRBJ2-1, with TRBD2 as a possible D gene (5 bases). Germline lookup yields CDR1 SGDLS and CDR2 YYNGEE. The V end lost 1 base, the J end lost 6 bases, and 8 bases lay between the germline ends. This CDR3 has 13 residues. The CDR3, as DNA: TGTGCCAGCAGCGTACCTAGCAGCAATGAGCAGTTCTTC. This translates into CASSVPSSNEQFF.

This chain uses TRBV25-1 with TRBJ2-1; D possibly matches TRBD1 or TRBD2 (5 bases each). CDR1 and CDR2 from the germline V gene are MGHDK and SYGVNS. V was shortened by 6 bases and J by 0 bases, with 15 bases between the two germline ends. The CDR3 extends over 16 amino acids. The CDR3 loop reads CASSEGTASSYNEQFF. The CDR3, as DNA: TGTGCCAGCAGCGAGGGGACGGCGAGCTCCTACAATGAGCAGTTCTTC.

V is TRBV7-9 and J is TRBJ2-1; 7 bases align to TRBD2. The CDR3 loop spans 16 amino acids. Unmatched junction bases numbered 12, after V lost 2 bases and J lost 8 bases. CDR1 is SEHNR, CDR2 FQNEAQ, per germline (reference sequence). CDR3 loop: CASSLWLADPRDEQFF. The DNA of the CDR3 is TGTGCCAGCAGCTTATGGCTAGCGGACCCCCGGGATGAGCAGTTCTTC.

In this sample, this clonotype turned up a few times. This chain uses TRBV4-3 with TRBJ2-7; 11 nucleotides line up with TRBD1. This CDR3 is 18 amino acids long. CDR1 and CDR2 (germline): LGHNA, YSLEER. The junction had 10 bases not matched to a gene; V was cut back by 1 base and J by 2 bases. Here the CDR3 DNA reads TGCGCCAGCAGCCAAGGACTCTCCCCGGGACAGGGGGCCTACGAGCAGTACTTC. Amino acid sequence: CASSQGLSPGQGAYEQYF.

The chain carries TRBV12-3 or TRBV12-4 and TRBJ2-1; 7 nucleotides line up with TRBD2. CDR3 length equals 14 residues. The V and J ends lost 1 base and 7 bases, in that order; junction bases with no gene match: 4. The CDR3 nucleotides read TGTGCCAGCAGTTTAGGGACTAGTTGGAATGAGCAGTTCTTC. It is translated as CASSLGTSWNEQFF.

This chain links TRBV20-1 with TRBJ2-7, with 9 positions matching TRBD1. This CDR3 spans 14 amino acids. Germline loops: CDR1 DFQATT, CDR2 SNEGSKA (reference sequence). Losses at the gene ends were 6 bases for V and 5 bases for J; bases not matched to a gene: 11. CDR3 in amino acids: CSALPGQGGHEQYF. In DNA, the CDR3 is TGCAGTGCCCTTCCGGGACAGGGAGGCCACGAGCAGTACTTC.

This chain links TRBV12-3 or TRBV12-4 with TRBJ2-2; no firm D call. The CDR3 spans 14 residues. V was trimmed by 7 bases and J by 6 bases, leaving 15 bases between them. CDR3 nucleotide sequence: TGTGCCAGCAACGATTTCCCGACTGCCGGGGAGCTGTTTTTT. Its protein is CASNDFPTAGELFF.

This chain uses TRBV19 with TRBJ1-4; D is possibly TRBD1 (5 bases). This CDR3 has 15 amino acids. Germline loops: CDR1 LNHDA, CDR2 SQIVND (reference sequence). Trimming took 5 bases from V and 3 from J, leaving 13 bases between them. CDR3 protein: CASSPYGGANEKLFF. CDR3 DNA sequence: TGTGCCAGTAGTCCCTACGGGGGAGCTAATGAAAAACTGTTTTTT.

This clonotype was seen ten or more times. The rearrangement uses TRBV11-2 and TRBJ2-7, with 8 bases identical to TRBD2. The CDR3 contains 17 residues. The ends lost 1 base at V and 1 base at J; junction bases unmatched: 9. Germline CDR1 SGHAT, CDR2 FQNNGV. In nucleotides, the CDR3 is TGTGCCAGCAGCTTAGGAGTAGCGGGATGGTTATCCTACGAGCAGTACGTC. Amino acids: CASSLGVAGWLSYEQYV.

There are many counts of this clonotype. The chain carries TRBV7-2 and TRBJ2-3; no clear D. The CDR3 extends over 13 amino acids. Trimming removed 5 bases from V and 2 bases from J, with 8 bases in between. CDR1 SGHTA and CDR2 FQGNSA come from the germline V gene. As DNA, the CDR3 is TGTGCCAGCAGCCCACTTTCCACAGATACGCAGTATTTT. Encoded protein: CASSPLSTDTQYF.

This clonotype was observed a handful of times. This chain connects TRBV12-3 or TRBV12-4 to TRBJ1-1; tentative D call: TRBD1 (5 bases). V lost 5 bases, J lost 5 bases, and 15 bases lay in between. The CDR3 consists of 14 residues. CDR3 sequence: CASSPQGRETEAFF. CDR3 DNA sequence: TGTGCCAGCAGTCCGCAGGGAAGGGAAACTGAAGCTTTCTTT.

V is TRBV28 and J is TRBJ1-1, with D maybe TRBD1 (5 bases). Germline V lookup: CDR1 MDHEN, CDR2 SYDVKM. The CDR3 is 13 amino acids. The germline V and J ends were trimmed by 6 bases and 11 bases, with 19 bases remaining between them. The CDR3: CASRIRGKGMAFF. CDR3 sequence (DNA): TGTGCCAGCAGGATCCGGGGCAAAGGAATGGCTTTCTTT.